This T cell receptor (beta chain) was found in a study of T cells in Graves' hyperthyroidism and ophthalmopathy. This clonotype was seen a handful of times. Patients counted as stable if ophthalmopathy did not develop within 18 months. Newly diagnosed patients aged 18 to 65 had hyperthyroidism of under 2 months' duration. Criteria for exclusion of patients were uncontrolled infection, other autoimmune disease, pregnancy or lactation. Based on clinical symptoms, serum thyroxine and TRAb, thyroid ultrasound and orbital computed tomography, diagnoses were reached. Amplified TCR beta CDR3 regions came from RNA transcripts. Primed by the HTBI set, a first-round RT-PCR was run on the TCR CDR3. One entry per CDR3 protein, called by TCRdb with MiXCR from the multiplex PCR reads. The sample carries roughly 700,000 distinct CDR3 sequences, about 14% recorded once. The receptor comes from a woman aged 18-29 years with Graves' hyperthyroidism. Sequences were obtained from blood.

CDR3: CAWKSKAGPYEQYF. The CDR3 nucleotides read TGTGCCTGGAAATCTAAGGCAGGGCCCTACGAGCAGTACTTC. The chain links TRBV30 to TRBJ2-7; weak D call: TRBD1 (5 bases). The CDR3 is 14 amino acids. Trimming removed 4 bases from V and 2 bases from J, with 15 bases in between. Germline lookup yields CDR1 GTSNPN and CDR2 SVGIG (reference sequence).